What follows describes a single T cell receptor beta chain. Its antigen is currently unknown. These data are taken from a study of CD8 T cells in ankylosing spondylitis. Each CDR3 protein gets one entry after TCRdb re-called the 5' RACE reads with MiXCR. The repertoire holds approximately 25,000 distinct CDR3 sequences, with less than 20% as singletons. This CDR3 region has 15 residues. Per the germline V gene, CDR1 is SQVTM and CDR2 is ANQGSEA. Trimming removed 5 bases from V and 2 bases from J; junction bases left unmatched: 12. The study's findings and limits: There were earlier reports of some motif variants in reactive arthritis synovial fluid and blood. Disease-linked clones, CD8+, were relatively rare in peripheral blood. Seemingly characteristic of ankylosing spondylitis blood was a TCR beta motif consisting of eight highly homologous variants.

Material for sequencing was blood. This rearrangement joins TRBV29-1 to TRBJ2-7; 7 positions match TRBD2. The source of this sequence is a male donor with ankylosing spondylitis or in good health (not recorded which). As DNA, the CDR3 is TGCAGCGTTCCCTCCATGGGGGGGACTACCTACGAGCAGTACTTC. Its protein product is CSVPSMGGTTYEQYF.